What follows are 10 T cell receptor beta chains derived from one specimen sequenced in a study of regulatory T cells in long-lasting Graves disease. Time point defined: persistent/refractory GD, antithyroid drugs over 5 years with positive TRAb. Construction of the TCR library relied on RNA isolated from PBMCs. Building the TCR beta libraries relied on iRepertoire HTBI primers, and CDR3 regions underwent Arm-PCR. Via MiXCR, TCRdb re-called the multiplex PCR reads, giving one row per CDR3 protein. Here the sample spans 300,000 to 400,000 distinct CDR3 sequences, around a fifth being singletons. Sequencing used peripheral blood mononuclear cells (PBMCs), obtained when the disease was refractory, from a patient treated with antithyroid drugs. These receptors originate from a female donor with Graves disease.

The gene calls are TRBV4-1 and TRBJ1-2; maybe TRBD1 (5 bases). The CDR3 runs 13 residues. V was trimmed by 2 bases and J by 7 bases, leaving 11 bases between them. Germline assignment: CDR1 MGHRA and CDR2 YSYEKL. The CDR3 reads CASSQMGVVGYTF. The CDR3 DNA reads as TGCGCCAGCAGCCAAATGGGGGTGGTTGGCTACACCTTC.

At least ten counts were recorded for this clonotype. The chain has TRBV28 and TRBJ2-7; D possibly uses TRBD1 or TRBD2 (6 bases each). V was pared by 1 base and J by 3 bases, with 10 bases between. The germline CDR1 and CDR2 sequences are MDHEN and SYDVKM. This CDR3 region has 14 residues. CDR3 bases: TGTGCCAGCAGTTTATTCGGGGGCGACTACGAGCAGTACTTC. It translates to CASSLFGGDYEQYF.

This chain joins TRBV6-1 and TRBJ2-7; TRBD2 agrees at 13 bases. Unmatched junction bases numbered 4, after V lost 5 bases and J lost 3 bases. CDR3 length equals 15 residues. CDR1 is MNHNS, CDR2 SASEGT, per germline. CDR3 nucleotides: TGTGCCAGCAGTAAAAGGACTAGCGGGAGCTACGAGCAGTACTTC. Its translation is CASSKRTSGSYEQYF.

This clonotype was seen repeatedly, ten times or more. The chain couples TRBV29-1 to TRBJ2-7; 7 nucleotides align to TRBD1. The ends lost 2 bases at V and 2 bases at J; junction bases unmatched: 9. Germline V gives CDR1 SQVTM, CDR2 ANQGSEA. The CDR3 contains 15 residues. The CDR3: CSVESGDRPTYEQYF. For the CDR3, the DNA is TGCAGCGTTGAAAGTGGGGACAGACCTACCTACGAGCAGTACTTC.

V is TRBV4-3 and J is TRBJ2-7, with 7 bases aligning to TRBD1. Germline CDR1 is LGHNA and CDR2 is YSLEER. Germline trimming cut 0 bases from V and 2 bases from J; bases unmatched to any gene: 4. CDR3 length equals 15 residues. CDR3 sequence (DNA): TGCGCCAGCAGCCAAGACCGGGACAGAACCTACGAGCAGTACTTC. It specifies CASSQDRDRTYEQYF.

This clonotype was detected many times. The chain joins TRBV18 to TRBJ2-2; a weak D match, TRBD2 (5 bases). This CDR3 has 13 amino acids. The germline V and J ends were trimmed by 3 bases and 6 bases, with 8 bases remaining between them. Germline V lookup: CDR1 KGHSH, CDR2 LQKENI. CDR3 in amino acids: CASSPFGAGELFF. The CDR3 DNA is TGTGCCAGCTCACCCTTCGGGGCCGGGGAGCTGTTTTTT.

As concerns this clonotype: A clone one base away is much larger, so this may be a read error. The V gene is TRBV7-3, the J gene TRBJ2-7, with TRBD1 matching 9 bases. J lost 4 bases, V lost 3 bases, and 7 bases had no gene match. The germline V gene has CDR1 SGHTA and CDR2 FQGTGA. CDR3 length: 15 amino acids. The CDR3 bases are TGTGCCAGCAGCTTGACGGGACAGGGTTCGTACGAGCAGTACTTC. Encoded protein: CASSLTGQGSYEQYF. Filled out from reference TRBV7-3 and TRBJ2-7, the complete variable domain reads GAGVSQTPSNKVTEKGKYVELRCDPISGHTALYWYRQSLGQGPEFLIYFQGTGAADDSGLPNDRFFAVRPEGSVSTLKIQRTERGDSAVYLCASSLTGQGSYEQYFGPGTRLTVT.

The genes are TRBV6-2 or TRBV6-3 and TRBJ1-2; 9 bases are shared with TRBD1. V trimming: 0 bases; J trimming: 3 bases; junction bases outside the gene matches: 5. CDR3 length: 16 residues. Germline V gene data show CDR1 as MNHEY and CDR2 as SVGEGT. CDR3 DNA: TGTGCCAGCAGTTACTCTTACAGGGGGCCCCACTATGGCTACACCTTC. This gives the protein CASSYSYRGPHYGYTF.

This clonotype was detected ten times or more. The rearrangement joins TRBV28 to TRBJ2-4; D possibly corresponds to TRBD2 (5 bases). The CDR3 length is 13 residues. V was clipped by 2 bases and J by 6 bases, with 8 bases between them. Looked up from germline, CDR1 is MDHEN and CDR2 is SYDVKM. Here the CDR3 reads CASSLTRGNIQYF. The CDR3 nucleotides are TGTGCCAGCAGTTTAACTCGGGGAAACATTCAGTACTTC.

A note on this clonotype: This may stem from a read error, because a much larger clone lies one nucleotide away. The chain combines TRBV7-3 with TRBJ2-7; either TRBD1 or TRBD2 may fit D (5 bases each). CDR1 and CDR2 (germline): SGHTA, FQGTGA. The CDR3 loop spans 16 amino acids. Trimming removed 2 bases at V and 6 bases at J, with 20 bases between. CDR3 bases: TGTGCCAGCAGCTTAGCGGTTCAGGGTTTGGACTGCGAGCAGTACTTC. Translation: CASSLAVQGLDCEQYF.